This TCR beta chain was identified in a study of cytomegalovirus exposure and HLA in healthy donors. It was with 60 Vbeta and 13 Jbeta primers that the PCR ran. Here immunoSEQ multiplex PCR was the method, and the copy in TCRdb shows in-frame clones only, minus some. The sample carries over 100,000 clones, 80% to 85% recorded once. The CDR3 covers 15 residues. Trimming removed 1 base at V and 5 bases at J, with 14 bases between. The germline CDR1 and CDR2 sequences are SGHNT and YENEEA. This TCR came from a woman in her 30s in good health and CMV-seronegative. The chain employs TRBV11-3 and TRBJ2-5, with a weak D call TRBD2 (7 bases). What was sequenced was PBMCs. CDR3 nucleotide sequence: TGTGCCAGCAGCTTAGGCACCGGGGGGCTGGAGACCCAGTACTTC. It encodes CASSLGTGGLETQYF.